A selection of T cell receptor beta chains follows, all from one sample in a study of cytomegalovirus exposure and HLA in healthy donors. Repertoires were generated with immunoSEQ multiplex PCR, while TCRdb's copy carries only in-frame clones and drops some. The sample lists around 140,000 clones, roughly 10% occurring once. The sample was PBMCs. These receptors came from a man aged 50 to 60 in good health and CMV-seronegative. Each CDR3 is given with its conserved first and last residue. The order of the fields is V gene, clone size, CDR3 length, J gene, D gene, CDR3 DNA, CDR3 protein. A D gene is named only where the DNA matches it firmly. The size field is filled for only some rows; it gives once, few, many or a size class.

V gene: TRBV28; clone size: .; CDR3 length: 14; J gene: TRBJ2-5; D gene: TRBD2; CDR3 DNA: TGTGCCAGCAGTCTACTAGCGTACCAAGAGACCCAGTACTTC; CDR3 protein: CASSLLAYQETQYF
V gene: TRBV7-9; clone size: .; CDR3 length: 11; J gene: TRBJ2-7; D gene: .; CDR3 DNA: TGTGCCAGCAGCCCCACGGGGGAGCAGTACTTC; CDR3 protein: CASSPTGEQYF
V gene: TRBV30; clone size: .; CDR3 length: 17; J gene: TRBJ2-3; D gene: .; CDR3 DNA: TGTGCCTGGAGTGGGGAGCGGCGATCCCTTAGCACAGATACGCAGTATTTT; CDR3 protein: CAWSGERRSLSTDTQYF
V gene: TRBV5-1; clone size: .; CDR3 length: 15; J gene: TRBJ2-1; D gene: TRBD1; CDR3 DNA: TGCGCCAGTGCTACCTCCGGGACAGGGTTCGGTGAGCAGTTCTTC; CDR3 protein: CASATSGTGFGEQFF
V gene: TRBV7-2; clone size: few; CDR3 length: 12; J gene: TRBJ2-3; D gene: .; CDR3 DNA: TGTGCCAGCAGCCCTAGCACAGATACGCAGTATTTT; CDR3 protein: CASSPSTDTQYF
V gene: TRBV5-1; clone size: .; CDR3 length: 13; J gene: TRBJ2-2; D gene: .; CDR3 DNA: TGCGCCAGCAGCAAGACTAGCACCGGGGAGCTGTTTTTT; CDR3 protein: CASSKTSTGELFF
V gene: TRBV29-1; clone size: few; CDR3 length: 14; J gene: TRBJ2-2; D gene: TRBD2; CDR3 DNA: TGCAGCGTCCCCAGCGGGATTAACACCGGGGAGCTGTTTTTT; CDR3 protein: CSVPSGINTGELFF
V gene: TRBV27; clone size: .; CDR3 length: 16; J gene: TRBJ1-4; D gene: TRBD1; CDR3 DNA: TGTGCCAGCAGTTTAACTTCTAGGGGGCGGTATGAAAAACTGTTTTTT; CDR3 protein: CASSLTSRGRYEKLFF
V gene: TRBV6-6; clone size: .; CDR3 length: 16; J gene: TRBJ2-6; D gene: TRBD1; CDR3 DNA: TGTGCCAGCAACGACAGGGCCAGCTCTGGGGCCAACGTCCTGACTTTC; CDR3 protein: CASNDRASSGANVLTF
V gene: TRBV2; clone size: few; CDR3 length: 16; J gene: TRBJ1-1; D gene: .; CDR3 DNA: TGTGCCAGCAGTGACTTTGCAGCAGGGAGGTACACTGAAGCTTTCTTT; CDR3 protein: CASSDFAAGRYTEAFF
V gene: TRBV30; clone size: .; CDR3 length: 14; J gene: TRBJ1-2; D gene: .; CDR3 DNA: TGTGCCTGGAGTGTACTGGGACATAACTATGGCTACACCTTC; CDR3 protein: CAWSVLGHNYGYTF
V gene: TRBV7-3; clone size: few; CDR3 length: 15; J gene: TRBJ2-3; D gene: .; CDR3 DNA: TGTGCCAGCAGCTCTATACCGCGGAGGGGAGATACGCAGTATTTT; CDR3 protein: CASSSIPRRGDTQYF
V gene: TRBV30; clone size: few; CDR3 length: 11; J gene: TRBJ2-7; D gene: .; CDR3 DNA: TGTGCCTGGAGTGTAGGAGGCGAGCAGTACTTC; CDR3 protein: CAWSVGGEQYF
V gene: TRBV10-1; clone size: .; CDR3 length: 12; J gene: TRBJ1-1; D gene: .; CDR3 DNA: TGCGCCAGAGGGGAGGTGGTTACTGAAGCTTTCTTT; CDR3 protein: CARGEVVTEAFF
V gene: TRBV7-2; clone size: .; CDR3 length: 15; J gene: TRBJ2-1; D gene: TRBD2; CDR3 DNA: TGTGCCAGCAGCTCACGGACTAGCGGGGACAATGAGCAGTTCTTC; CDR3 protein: CASSSRTSGDNEQFF
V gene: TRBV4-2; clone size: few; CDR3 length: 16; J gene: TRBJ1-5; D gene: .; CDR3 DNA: TGTGCCAGCAGCCAAGATCCTCGGGGTTCCTCTCAGCCCCAGCATTTT; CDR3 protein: CASSQDPRGSSQPQHF
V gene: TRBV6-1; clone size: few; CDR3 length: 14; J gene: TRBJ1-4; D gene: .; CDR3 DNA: TGTGCCAGCAGGAAGGGCAACGAGGGTGAAAAACTGTTTTTT; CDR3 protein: CASRKGNEGEKLFF
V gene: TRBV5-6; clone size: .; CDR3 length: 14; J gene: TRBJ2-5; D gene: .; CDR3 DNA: TGTGCCAGCAGCGCGGTTCGAGCTCTAGAGACCCAGTACTTC; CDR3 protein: CASSAVRALETQYF
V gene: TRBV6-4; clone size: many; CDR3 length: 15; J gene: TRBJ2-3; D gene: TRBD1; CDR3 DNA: TGTGCCAGCAGTGACTCGACAGGGGGCCCAGATACGCAGTATTTT; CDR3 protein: CASSDSTGGPDTQYF
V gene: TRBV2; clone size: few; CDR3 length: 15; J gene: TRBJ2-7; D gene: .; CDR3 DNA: TGTGCCAGCAAGTGGGGCGGAGCCCTCTCCTACGAGCAGTACTTC; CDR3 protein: CASKWGGALSYEQYF
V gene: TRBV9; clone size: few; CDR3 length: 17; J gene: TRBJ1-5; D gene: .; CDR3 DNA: TGTGCCAGCAGCGTAGGCCCAGATTCGATGTCCAATCAGCCCCAGCATTTT; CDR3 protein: CASSVGPDSMSNQPQHF
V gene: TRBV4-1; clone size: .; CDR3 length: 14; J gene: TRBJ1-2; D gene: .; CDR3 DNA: TGCGCCAGCAGCCACGAAGGGGGGGCGTTTGGCTACACCTTC; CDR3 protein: CASSHEGGAFGYTF
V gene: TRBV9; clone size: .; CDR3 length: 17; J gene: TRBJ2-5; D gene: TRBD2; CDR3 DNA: TGTGCCAGCAGCGTAGCCCCGACTAGCGGGAGAGGGGAGACCCAGTACTTC; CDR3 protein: CASSVAPTSGRGETQYF
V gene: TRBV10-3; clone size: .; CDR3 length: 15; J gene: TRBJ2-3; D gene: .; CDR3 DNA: TGTGCCATCAGTGAGACAGGTGGGGACACAGATACGCAGTATTTT; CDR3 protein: CAISETGGDTDTQYF
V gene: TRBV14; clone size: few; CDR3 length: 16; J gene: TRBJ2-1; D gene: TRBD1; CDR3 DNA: TGTGCCAGCAGCCCCGATCGGGGACAGGGGTACAATGAGCAGTTCTTC; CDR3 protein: CASSPDRGQGYNEQFF
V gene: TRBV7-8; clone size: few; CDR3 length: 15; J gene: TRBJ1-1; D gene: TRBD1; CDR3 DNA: TGTGCCAGCAGCCGCAATACAGGGGGCGGCACTGAAGCTTTCTTT; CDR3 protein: CASSRNTGGGTEAFF
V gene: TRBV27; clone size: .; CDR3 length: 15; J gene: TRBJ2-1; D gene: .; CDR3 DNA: TGTGCCAGCAGTTTTATACAGGCTAGGGGCAATGAGCAGTTCTTC; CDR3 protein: CASSFIQARGNEQFF
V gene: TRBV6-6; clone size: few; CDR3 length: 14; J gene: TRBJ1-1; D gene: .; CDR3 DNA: TGTGCCAGCAGTTACTCAGGCGGAGGGACTGAAGCTTTCTTT; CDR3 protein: CASSYSGGGTEAFF
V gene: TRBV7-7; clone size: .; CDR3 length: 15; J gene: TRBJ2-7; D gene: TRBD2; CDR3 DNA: TGTGCCAGCAGCTCGGGACTAGCGGGAGACTACGAGCAGTACTTC; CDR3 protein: CASSSGLAGDYEQYF
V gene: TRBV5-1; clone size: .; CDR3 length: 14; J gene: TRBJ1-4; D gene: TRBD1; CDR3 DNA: TGCGCCAGCAGCTTACAGGGGTATAATGAAAAACTGTTTTTT; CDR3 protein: CASSLQGYNEKLFF
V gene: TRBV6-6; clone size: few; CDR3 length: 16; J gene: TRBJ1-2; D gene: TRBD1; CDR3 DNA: TGTGCCAGCAGGGAGACCGGGACAGGGGTCGCGCATGGCTACACCTTC; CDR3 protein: CASRETGTGVAHGYTF
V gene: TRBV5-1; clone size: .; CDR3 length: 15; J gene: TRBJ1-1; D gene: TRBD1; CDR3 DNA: TGCGCCAGCAGCCCCGGGACAGGGGCGAACACTGAAGCTTTCTTT; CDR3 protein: CASSPGTGANTEAFF